This T cell receptor (beta chain) was retrieved from a study of T-cell memory formation after mild COVID-19. Study-level points and caveats: There was a balanced CD4/CD8 profile in clones contracting day 15 to 85, and later expanders leaned CD4+.

TCRdb itself ran the 5' RACE reads through MiXCR, one entry per CDR3 protein. The top ten hold 7.5% to 10% of the sample, which has around 450,000 distinct CDR3 sequences, more than 20% seen once. The V gene lost 4 bases and the J gene lost 4 bases, with 13 bases spanning the gap. The CDR3 is 15 residues long. The germline V gene encodes CDR1 LGHDT and CDR2 YNNKEL (reference sequence). There are a few counts of this clonotype. Antigen: not known. Sequencing was done on a sample of PBMCs or a T cell subset sorted from them (not recorded which). This rearrangement joins TRBV3-1 to TRBJ2-2; D gene uncertain. This TCR was sampled from an adult woman who had mild COVID-19 (a few samples of this study predate the infection). Cell type and time point are not known. In DNA form, the CDR3 reads TGTGCCAGCAGCCCTACGAGTTTGGGCACCGGGGAGCTGTTTTTT. It specifies CASSPTSLGTGELFF. Full variable domain (outside the CDR3, taken from reference TRBV3-1 and TRBJ2-2): DTAVSQTPKYLVTQMGNDKSIKCEQNLGHDTMYWYKQDSKKFLKIMFSYNNKELIINETVPNRFSPKSPDKAHLNLHINSLELGDSAVYFCASSPTSLGTGELFFGEGSRLTVL.